Following are 21 T cell receptor beta chains from one sample sequenced in a study of blood T cells in healthy people across ages. Combining a sample-barcoded 5' primer with a J-beta primer mix, a second PCR ran for roughly 7 to 12 cycles. TCRdb itself ran the 5' RACE reads through MiXCR, one entry per CDR3 protein. Altogether 700,000 or so distinct CDR3 sequences are present, about 43% being singletons, with the ten largest covering about 30%. Sequences were obtained from blood. These receptor sequences come from an elderly man in good health.

This clonotype was recorded at least ten times. V gene TRBV27 combines with J gene TRBJ2-3; D not resolved. Germline loops: CDR1 MNHEY, CDR2 SMNVEV (reference sequence). The V end was cut by 4 bases, the J end by 2 bases, with 7 bases between. This CDR3 comprises 13 residues. The CDR3 DNA reads as TGTGCCAGCAGTTATGCGTTCACAGATACGCAGTATTTT. Translating it yields CASSYAFTDTQYF.

This rearrangement joins TRBV20-1 to TRBJ2-5; D unresolved. CDR3 size: 15 residues. V shed 2 bases and J shed 5 bases, with 18 bases lying between them. Germline CDR1 reads DFQATT; CDR2 reads SNEGSKA (reference sequence). The CDR3 nucleotides read TGCAGTGCTAGAACCCCAATTAGTGCGACTGAGACCCAGTACTTC. Amino acids: CSARTPISATETQYF.

This chain links TRBV14 with TRBJ2-1; D gene ambiguous. Trimming pared 4 bases from V and 7 bases from J, leaving 17 bases between. This CDR3 has 15 amino acids. Germline V lookup: CDR1 SGHDN, CDR2 FVKESK. CDR3 in DNA: TGTGCCAGCAGCCCGGTAGGGTTTGACGATAATGAGCAGTTCTTC. It yields the protein CASSPVGFDDNEQFF. The variable domain in full, completed from reference TRBV14 and TRBJ2-1, reads EAGVTQFPSHSVIEKGQTVTLRCDPISGHDNLYWYRRVMGKEIKFLLHFVKESKQDESGMPNNRFLAERTGGTYSTLKVQPAELEDSGVYFCASSPVGFDDNEQFFGPGTRLTVL.

The V gene is TRBV12-5, the J gene TRBJ2-3, with D perhaps TRBD1 (5 bases). CDR1 is LGHNT, CDR2 FRNRAP, per germline. The CDR3 covers 17 residues. Trimming pared 5 bases from V and 4 bases from J, leaving 22 bases between. The chain's CDR3 is CASGRHTVGASSDTQYF. CDR3 coding DNA: TGTGCTAGTGGTCGCCATACCGTTGGGGCTTCCTCAGATACGCAGTATTTT.

The chain uses TRBV20-1 and TRBJ2-5, with 9 bases that match TRBD2. V gave up 0 bases and J gave up 3 bases; unmatched junction bases: 8. The CDR3 has 16 residues. Germline values: CDR1 DFQATT, CDR2 SNEGSKA (reference sequence). This chain's CDR3 is CSARDGKGLAKETQYF. The CDR3 coding sequence is TGCAGTGCTAGAGATGGAAAGGGACTAGCAAAAGAGACCCAGTACTTC.

This clonotype turned up a few times. The chain links TRBV7-8 to TRBJ2-6; no clear D gene. Trimming removed 10 bases at V and 4 bases at J, with 11 bases between. CDR3 length: 13 residues. CDR1 SGHVS and CDR2 FQNEAQ come from the germline V gene. The CDR3 region is CAILDAGANVLTF. The CDR3 nucleotides read TGTGCCATCTTAGACGCCGGGGCCAACGTCCTGACTTTC.

Worth noting for this clonotype: This may be a read error, as it is one base from a much larger clone. V usage is TRBV5-1 and J usage is TRBJ2-5; 7 bases fit TRBD1. The CDR3 has 16 amino acids. J gave up 3 bases and V 3 bases, and 11 bases lay outside the gene matches. CDR1 is SGHRS and CDR2 is YFSETQ in the germline V gene. CDR3 sequence: CASSSKAGTVEETQYF. In DNA form, the CDR3 reads TGCGCCAGCAGCTCTAAAGCCGGGACAGTCGAAGAGACCCAGTACTTC.

The chain links TRBV11-2 to TRBJ2-7; TRBD2 agrees at 8 bases. The CDR3 totals 14 residues. Per germline, CDR1 SGHAT and CDR2 FQNNGV. V shed 1 base, J shed 7 bases, and the junction held 6 bases outside the gene matches. Here the CDR3 DNA reads TGTGCCAGCAGCTTAGCCCAGCGGGAGTCGGAGCAGTACTTC. It codes for CASSLAQRESEQYF.

This clonotype was counted ten times or more. V and J are TRBV29-1 and TRBJ2-1; D gene unclear. Germline V gives CDR1 SQVTM, CDR2 ANQGSEA. CDR3 length: 13 residues. V gave up 0 bases and J gave up 5 bases, with 8 bases separating them. For the CDR3, the DNA is TGCAGCGTTGAAGATTGGGTAGACAATGAGCAGTTCTTC. Its protein product is CSVEDWVDNEQFF.

The rearrangement uses TRBV24-1 and TRBJ2-1; TRBD2 aligns across 10 bases. The CDR3 has 17 amino acids. The germline gives CDR1 KGHDR, CDR2 SFDVKD. J lost 4 bases, V lost 3 bases, and 8 bases had no gene match. DNA for the CDR3: TGTGCCACCAGTGATGCGGCTAGCGGGAGTCGGTACAATGAGCAGTTCTTC. Encoded protein: CATSDAASGSRYNEQFF.

Worth noting for this clonotype: Germline and junction disagree at one end, which may indicate a read error. The V and J genes are TRBV5-1 and TRBJ1-1; 8 positions agree with TRBD1. This CDR3 comprises 17 residues. Germline V gene sequence: CDR1 SGHRS, CDR2 YFSETQ. The CDR3 spells CASSLVQGVTLNTEAFF. The CDR3, as DNA: TGCGCCAGCAGCTTGGTACAGGGGGTAACCCTGAACACCGAAGCTTTCTTT. The full variable domain, with the rest looked up from reference TRBV5-1 and TRBJ1-1, is KAGVTQTPRYLIKTRGQQVTLSCSPISGHRSVSWYQQTPGQGLQFLFEYFSETQRNKGNFPGRFSGRQFSNSRSEMNVSTLELGDSALYLCASSLVQGVTLNTEAFFGQGTRLTVV.

This clonotype was picked up a small number of times. V and J are TRBV11-2 and TRBJ2-3; perhaps TRBD2 as D (5 bases). The V end was cut by 7 bases, the J end by 5 bases, with 16 bases between. The germline gives CDR1 SGHAT, CDR2 FQNNGV. The CDR3 is made up of 14 amino acids. CDR3 sequence (DNA): TGTGCCAGCACCCGATCGAGGGCCGGAGATACGCAGTATTTT. Translation: CASTRSRAGDTQYF.

This clonotype was detected only once. The gene calls are TRBV6-6 and TRBJ1-5, with 9 bases matching TRBD1. The germline gives CDR1 MNHNY, CDR2 SVGAGI (reference sequence). The CDR3 consists of 13 residues. V trimming: 6 bases; J trimming: 5 bases; junction bases outside the gene matches: 2. The CDR3 bases are TGTGCCAGCAGGGGACAGGGAGATCAGCCCCAGCATTTT. Its protein is CASRGQGDQPQHF.

The V gene is TRBV20-1, the J gene TRBJ1-1; no definite D call. Germline loops: CDR1 DFQATT, CDR2 SNEGSKA (reference sequence). The CDR3 has 9 residues. Trimming took off 8 bases at V and 8 bases at J, with 9 bases between the two ends. For the CDR3, the DNA is TGCAGTCTAGGATCCGAAGCTTTCTTT. Translating gives CSLGSEAFF.

This clonotype appeared a few times. This rearrangement joins TRBV5-1 to TRBJ1-1; no firm D call. The CDR3 totals 14 residues. The V and J ends lost 0 bases and 4 bases respectively, with 10 bases between them. Germline-derived CDR1 and CDR2 are SGHRS and YFSETQ. The CDR3 spells CASSLEVVGTEAFF. The CDR3 DNA reads as TGCGCCAGCAGCTTGGAGGTTGTAGGCACTGAAGCTTTCTTT. The full variable domain, in which reference TRBV5-1 and TRBJ1-1 provide the parts outside the CDR3, is KAGVTQTPRYLIKTRGQQVTLSCSPISGHRSVSWYQQTPGQGLQFLFEYFSETQRNKGNFPGRFSGRQFSNSRSEMNVSTLELGDSALYLCASSLEVVGTEAFFGQGTRLTVV.

The chain couples TRBV4-3 to TRBJ1-2, with TRBD1 as a possible D gene (5 bases). Germline V gene data show CDR1 as LGHNA and CDR2 as YSLEER. There are 16 residues in the CDR3. Trimming pared 0 bases from V and 2 bases from J, leaving 13 bases between. CDR3 region: CASSQDFDGGNYGYTF. DNA for the CDR3: TGCGCCAGCAGCCAAGATTTTGACGGGGGGAACTATGGCTACACCTTC.

This sequence joins TRBV4-2 and TRBJ2-3; a possible D gene is TRBD1 (6 bases). The CDR3 spans 15 residues. Trimming took off 0 bases at V and 3 bases at J, with 10 bases between the two ends. Germline V gene data show CDR1 as LGHNA and CDR2 as YNFKEQ. CDR3 region: CASSQDVGATDTQYF. Here the CDR3 DNA reads TGTGCCAGCAGCCAAGACGTGGGGGCGACAGATACGCAGTATTTT.

A few counts support this clonotype. V usage is TRBV6-4 and J usage is TRBJ1-6, with D possibly TRBD1 on 5 matching bases. Trimming stripped 6 bases from V and 8 bases from J, with 14 bases between. Germline V gene sequence: CDR1 MRHNA, CDR2 SNTAGT. The CDR3 spans 14 residues. In nucleotides, the CDR3 is TGTGCCAGCAGCGCCAGGGTTTCCGATTCACCCCTCCACTTT. This codes for CASSARVSDSPLHF.

The chain is built from TRBV12-3 or TRBV12-4 and TRBJ2-3; maybe TRBD1 (7 bases). The CDR3 covers 15 residues. The V and J ends lost 6 bases and 0 bases respectively, with 13 bases between them. The CDR3 bases are TGTGCCAGCAGAAGCAGGGGGACTAGCACAGATACGCAGTATTTT. Translating it yields CASRSRGTSTDTQYF.

This clonotype was observed many times. V usage is TRBV6-6 and J usage is TRBJ1-1, with unresolved D. CDR1 MNHNY and CDR2 SVGAGI come from the germline V gene (reference sequence). V lost 6 bases and J lost 1, with 6 bases in between. The CDR3 runs to 12 residues. The CDR3 nucleotides are TGTGCCAGCAGGAGGGAGAACACTGAAGCTTTCTTT. The encoded protein is CASRRENTEAFF.

This clonotype showed up just a few times. The chain joins TRBV7-2 to TRBJ2-7; D is perhaps TRBD1 (6 bases). CDR1 is SGHTA, CDR2 FQGNSA, per germline. V lost 5 bases, J lost 5 bases, and 10 bases lay in between. The CDR3 has 12 amino acids. The DNA of the CDR3 is TGTGCCAGCAGCAAAAACAGGGACGAGCAGTACTTC. This sequence encodes CASSKNRDEQYF.